The 9 T cell receptor beta chains given below trace back to one sample, sequenced in a study of control samples from healthy donors and cancer patients. Assay: immunoSEQ multiplex PCR; the TCRdb copy retains only in-frame clones and omits some. The sample has just under 100,000 clones; 85% to 95% are singletons. The sample consisted of blood. These receptors came from a man aged 18 to 29 in good health.

The V and J genes are TRBV7-2 and TRBJ2-5; the match to TRBD1 covers 7 bases. J was trimmed by 2 bases and V by 0 bases; bases with no gene match: 9. The CDR3 runs to 17 residues. The germline CDR1 and CDR2 sequences are SGHTA and FQGNSA. In nucleotides, the CDR3 is TGTGCCAGCAGCTTAGCGGGACAGAATTACCTTCAAGAGACCCAGTACTTC. Translating gives CASSLAGQNYLQETQYF. The full variable domain, with the rest looked up from reference TRBV7-2 and TRBJ2-5, is GAGVSQSPSNKVTEKGKDVELRCDPISGHTALYWYRQSLGQGLEFLIYFQGNSAPDKSGLPSDRFSAERTGGSVSTLTIQRTQQEDSAVYLCASSLAGQNYLQETQYFGPGTRLLVL.

The V gene is TRBV3-1 (or the pseudogene TRBV3-2), the J gene TRBJ1-3; D unresolved. V lost 2 bases, J lost 0 bases, and 8 bases lay in between. The CDR3 spans 15 residues. Germline lookup yields CDR1 LGHDT and CDR2 YNNKEL (reference sequence). In DNA, the CDR3 is TGTGCCAGCAGCCAACCTTATAACTCTGGAAACACCATATATTTT. The encoded protein is CASSQPYNSGNTIYF.

This clone has a handful of counts. The genes are TRBV27 and TRBJ1-5; 9 nucleotides line up with TRBD1. CDR1 MNHEY and CDR2 SMNVEV come from the germline V gene (reference sequence). The CDR3 sequence is 17 residues long. The ends lost 5 bases at V and 0 bases at J; junction bases unmatched: 8. CDR3 sequence reads: CASSGQGSTYSNQPQHF. Written as DNA, the CDR3 is TGTGCCAGCAGTGGACAGGGGTCAACATATAGCAATCAGCCCCAGCATTTT.

The rearrangement uses TRBV7-9 and TRBJ1-3, with D unclear. In germline, CDR1 is SEHNR, CDR2 FQNEAQ (reference sequence). V lost 5 bases, J lost 0 bases, and 17 bases lay in between. This CDR3 has 17 amino acids. CDR3 coding DNA: TGTGCCAGCAGCCATCAGGAGACTGTTCCCTCTGGAAACACCATATATTTT. This sequence encodes CASSHQETVPSGNTIYF.

V usage is TRBV30 and J usage is TRBJ2-3; 12 nucleotides align to TRBD2. The V gene end was trimmed by 4 bases and the J gene end by 4 bases; junction bases not matched to a gene: 6. The CDR3 loop spans 15 amino acids. Germline lookup yields CDR1 GTSNPN and CDR2 SVGIG (reference sequence). CDR3 in amino acids: CAWTPLAGGPDTQYF. The CDR3 DNA reads TGTGCCTGGACGCCTCTAGCGGGAGGGCCAGATACGCAGTATTTT.

This chain connects TRBV7-2 to TRBJ1-6, with no clear D. Germline V gene data show CDR1 as SGHTA and CDR2 as FQGNSA. The CDR3 loop spans 13 amino acids. The ends were cut back, 7 bases at V and 10 bases at J, with 14 bases in the middle. The CDR3 bases are TGTGCCAGCAAGGGTAACCATCCGTCACCCCTCCACTTT. It specifies CASKGNHPSPLHF.

The rearrangement joins TRBV27 to TRBJ2-1; D could derive from TRBD1 or TRBD2 (5 bases each). Trimming stripped 3 bases from V and 6 bases from J, with 12 bases between. Germline V gene sequence: CDR1 MNHEY, CDR2 SMNVEV (reference sequence). The CDR3 is 14 amino acids. The CDR3 nucleotides read TGTGCCAGCAGTTTCGGGACGGCCGGCAATGAGCAGTTCTTC. It specifies CASSFGTAGNEQFF.

This sequence joins TRBV11-3 and TRBJ2-7; 7 bases map to TRBD1. The CDR3 spans 13 residues. With V trimmed by 5 bases and J by 4 bases, 5 bases remained unmatched. Germline V gives CDR1 SGHNT, CDR2 YENEEA. CDR3 DNA: TGTGCCAGCAGCCTAAAACAGGGGTACGAGCAGTACTTC. It yields the protein CASSLKQGYEQYF.

V gene TRBV27 combines with J gene TRBJ2-5, with D hard to call. The germline V gene encodes CDR1 MNHEY and CDR2 SMNVEV (reference sequence). This CDR3 is built from 13 residues. V was trimmed by 8 bases and J by 5 bases, leaving 15 bases between them. The CDR3 DNA sequence: TGTGCCAGCGCCCTGGGGTGGATGGAGACCCAGTACTTC. Encoded protein: CASALGWMETQYF.